This TCR beta chain was recorded in a study of cytomegalovirus exposure and HLA in healthy donors. Findings of the study overall: In vitro checks showed that a few CMV-associated chains really do target CMV antigens. In a later analysis, across HLA loci, associated TCR counts were highest for DRB1, lowest for HLA-C. Further analysis, carried out later, found HLA-associated TCR beta chains more clonally expanded than equally common other chains.

The V gene lost 7 bases and the J gene lost 7 bases, with 22 bases spanning the gap. Germline V CDR1 and CDR2: SEHNR, FQNEAQ (reference sequence). This CDR3 spans 15 amino acids. PCR primers comprised 60 Vbeta and 13 Jbeta primers. Using immunoSEQ multiplex PCR, the repertoire was profiled, and TCRdb retains in-frame clones only, with some absent. Of fewer than 250,000 clones detected, about 69% appear once; the ten largest clones hold approximately 5%. A remark on this clone: Its target is unknown.

The sequence came from a man aged 30-40 years in good health and CMV-seropositive. The material sequenced was PBMCs. The V and J genes are TRBV7-9 and TRBJ1-2; possible D gene TRBD1, 5 bases. The CDR3 DNA reads as TGTGCCAGCACCTATGGGGGGTTTACACCTGGTGGCTACACCTTC. Its protein is CASTYGGFTPGGYTF.